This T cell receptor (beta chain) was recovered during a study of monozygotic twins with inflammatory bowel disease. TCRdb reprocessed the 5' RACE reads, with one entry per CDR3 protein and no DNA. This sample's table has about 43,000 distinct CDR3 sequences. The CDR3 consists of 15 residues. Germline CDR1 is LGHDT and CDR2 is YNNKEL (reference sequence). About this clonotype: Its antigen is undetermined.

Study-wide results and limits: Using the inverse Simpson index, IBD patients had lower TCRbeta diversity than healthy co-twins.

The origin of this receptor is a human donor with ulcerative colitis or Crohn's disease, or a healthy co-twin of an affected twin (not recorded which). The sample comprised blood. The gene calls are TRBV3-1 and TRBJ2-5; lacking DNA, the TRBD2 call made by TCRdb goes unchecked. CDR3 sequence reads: CASSQGGGPSQTQYF.